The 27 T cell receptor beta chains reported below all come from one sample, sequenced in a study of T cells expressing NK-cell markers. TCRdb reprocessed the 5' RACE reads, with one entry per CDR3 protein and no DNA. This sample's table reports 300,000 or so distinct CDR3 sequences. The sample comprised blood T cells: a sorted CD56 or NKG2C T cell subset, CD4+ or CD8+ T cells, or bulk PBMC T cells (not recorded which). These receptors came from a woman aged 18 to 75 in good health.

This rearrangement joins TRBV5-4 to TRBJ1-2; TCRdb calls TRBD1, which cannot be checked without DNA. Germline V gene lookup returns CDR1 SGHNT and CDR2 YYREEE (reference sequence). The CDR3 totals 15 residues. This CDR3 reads CASSPGGGNNAGYTF.

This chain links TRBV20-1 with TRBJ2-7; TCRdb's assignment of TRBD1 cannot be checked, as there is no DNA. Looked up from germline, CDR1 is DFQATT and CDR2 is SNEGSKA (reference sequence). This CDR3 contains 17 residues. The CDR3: CSAPDISGQGAPYEQYF.

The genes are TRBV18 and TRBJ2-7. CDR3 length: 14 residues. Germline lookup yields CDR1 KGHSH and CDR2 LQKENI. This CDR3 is CASSPAVGSDEQYF.

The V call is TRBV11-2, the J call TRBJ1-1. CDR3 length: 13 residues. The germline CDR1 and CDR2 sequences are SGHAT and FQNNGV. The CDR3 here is CASTRRIGTEAFF.

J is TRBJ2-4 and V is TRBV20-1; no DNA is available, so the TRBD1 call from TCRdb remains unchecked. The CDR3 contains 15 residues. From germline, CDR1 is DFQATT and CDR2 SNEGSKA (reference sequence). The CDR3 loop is CSSKGGGLAKNIQYF.

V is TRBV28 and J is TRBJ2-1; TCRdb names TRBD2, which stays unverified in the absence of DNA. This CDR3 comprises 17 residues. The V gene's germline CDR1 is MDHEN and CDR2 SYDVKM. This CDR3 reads CASSSLSGTSAYNEQFF.

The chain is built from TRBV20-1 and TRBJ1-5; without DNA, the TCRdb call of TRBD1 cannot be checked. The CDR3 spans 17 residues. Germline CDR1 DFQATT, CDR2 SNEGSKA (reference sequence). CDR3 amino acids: CSARAPDSRDSNQPQHF.

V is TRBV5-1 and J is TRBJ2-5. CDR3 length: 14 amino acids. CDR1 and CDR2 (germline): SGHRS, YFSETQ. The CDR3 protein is CASSLGRVEETQYF. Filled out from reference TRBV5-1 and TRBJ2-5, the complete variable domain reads KAGVTQTPRYLIKTRGQQVTLSCSPISGHRSVSWYQQTPGQGLQFLFEYFSETQRNKGNFPGRFSGRQFSNSRSEMNVSTLELGDSALYLCASSLGRVEETQYFGPGTRLLVL.

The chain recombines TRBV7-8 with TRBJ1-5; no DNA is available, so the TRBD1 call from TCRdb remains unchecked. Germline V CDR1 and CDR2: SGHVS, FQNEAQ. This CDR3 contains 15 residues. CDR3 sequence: CASSLRQGRNQPQHF.

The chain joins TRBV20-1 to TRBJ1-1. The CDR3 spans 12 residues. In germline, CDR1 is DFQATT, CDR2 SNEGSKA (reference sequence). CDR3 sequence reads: CSARSGDTEAFF.

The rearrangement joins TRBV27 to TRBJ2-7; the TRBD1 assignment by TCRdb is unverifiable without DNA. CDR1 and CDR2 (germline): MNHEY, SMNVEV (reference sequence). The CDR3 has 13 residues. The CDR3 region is CASSLVRAHEQYF.

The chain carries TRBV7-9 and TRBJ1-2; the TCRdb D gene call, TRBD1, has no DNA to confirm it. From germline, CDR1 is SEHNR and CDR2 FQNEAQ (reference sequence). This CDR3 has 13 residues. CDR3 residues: CASSNPWGDGYTF. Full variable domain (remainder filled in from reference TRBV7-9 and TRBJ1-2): DTGVSQNPRHKITKRGQNVTFRCDPISEHNRLYWYRQTLGQGPEFLTYFQNEAQLEKSRLLSDRFSAERPKGSFSTLEIQRTEQGDSAMYLCASSNPWGDGYTFGSGTRLTVV.

CDR3 amino acids: CASSQGARKETQYF. J is TRBJ2-5 and V is TRBV5-1; the TCRdb call, TRBD1, lacks DNA for checking. This CDR3 contains 14 residues. Germline loops: CDR1 SGHRS, CDR2 YFSETQ.

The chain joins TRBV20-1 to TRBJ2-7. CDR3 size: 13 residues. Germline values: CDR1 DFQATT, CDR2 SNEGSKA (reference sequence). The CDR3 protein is CSATLDGSYEQYF.

This chain's CDR3 is CASRARAGNEQFF. The genes are TRBV28 and TRBJ2-1; the TCRdb call, TRBD1, lacks DNA for checking. The germline V gene has CDR1 MDHEN and CDR2 SYDVKM. The CDR3 covers 13 residues.

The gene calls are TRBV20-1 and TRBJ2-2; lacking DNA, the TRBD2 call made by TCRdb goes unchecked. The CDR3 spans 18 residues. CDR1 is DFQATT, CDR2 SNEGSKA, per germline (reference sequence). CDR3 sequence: CSASPASGGALVAGELFF.

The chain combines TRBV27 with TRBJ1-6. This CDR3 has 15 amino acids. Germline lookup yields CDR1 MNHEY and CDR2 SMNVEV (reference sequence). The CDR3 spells CASSDSSSYNSPLHF.

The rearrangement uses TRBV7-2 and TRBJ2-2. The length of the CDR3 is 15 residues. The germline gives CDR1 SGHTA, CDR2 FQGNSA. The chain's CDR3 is CASTIAGVITGELFF.

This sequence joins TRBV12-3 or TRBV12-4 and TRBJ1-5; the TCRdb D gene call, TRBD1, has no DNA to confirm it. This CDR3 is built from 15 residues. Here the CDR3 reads CASSRQGDYNQPQHF.

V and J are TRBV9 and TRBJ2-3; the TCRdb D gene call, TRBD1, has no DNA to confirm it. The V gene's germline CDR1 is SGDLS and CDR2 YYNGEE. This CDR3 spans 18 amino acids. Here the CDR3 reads CASSVAMTGPGSTDTQYF.

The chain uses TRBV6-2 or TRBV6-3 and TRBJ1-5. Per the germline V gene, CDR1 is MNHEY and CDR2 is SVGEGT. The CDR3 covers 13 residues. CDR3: CASSYEGNQPQHF.

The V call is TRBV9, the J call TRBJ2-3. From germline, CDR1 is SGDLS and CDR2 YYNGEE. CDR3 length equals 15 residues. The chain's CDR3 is CASSVVAASTDTQYF.

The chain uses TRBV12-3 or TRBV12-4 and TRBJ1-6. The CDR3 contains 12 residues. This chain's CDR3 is CASSSKGSPLHF.

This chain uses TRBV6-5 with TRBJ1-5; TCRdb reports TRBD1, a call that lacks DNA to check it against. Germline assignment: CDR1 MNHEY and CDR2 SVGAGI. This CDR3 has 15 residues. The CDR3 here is CASSYDRGGNQPQHF.

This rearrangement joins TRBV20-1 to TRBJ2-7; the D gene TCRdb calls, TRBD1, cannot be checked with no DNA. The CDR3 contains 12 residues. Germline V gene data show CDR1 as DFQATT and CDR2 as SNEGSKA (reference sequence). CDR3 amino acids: CSARVPGGEQYF.

CDR3 residues: CASSLDSGRGNEQFF. This rearrangement joins TRBV5-1 to TRBJ2-1; the TCRdb D gene call, TRBD2, has no DNA to confirm it. CDR1 is SGHRS, CDR2 YFSETQ, per germline. This CDR3 is built from 15 residues.

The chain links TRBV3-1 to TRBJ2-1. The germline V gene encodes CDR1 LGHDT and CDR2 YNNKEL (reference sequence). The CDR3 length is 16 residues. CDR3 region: CASSQVGVIGYNEQFF.